These 21 T cell receptor beta chains share one sample of origin, sequenced in a study of T cell responses to AZD1222 COVID-19 vaccine. Sequenced by immunoSEQ multiplex PCR; TCRdb stores in-frame clones only, minus some. The data show under 150,000 clones, with around 93% seen just once and approximately 5% held by the top ten. The sequences come from peripheral blood, collected on day 0 of AZD1222 vaccination. The receptor set was obtained from an adult in good health.

V usage is TRBV7-2 and J usage is TRBJ2-7, with a possible D match to TRBD2 (6 bases). Trimming cost V 5 bases and J 2 bases, with 16 bases left between them. The germline CDR1 and CDR2 sequences are SGHTA and FQGNSA. The CDR3 loop spans 15 amino acids. This CDR3 reads CASSPVAALTYEQYF. Here the CDR3 DNA reads TGTGCCAGCAGCCCGGTAGCGGCCCTCACCTACGAGCAGTACTTC.

The chain links TRBV5-1 to TRBJ2-7; 7 bases are a match to TRBD2. The CDR3 consists of 15 residues. Germline V gene data show CDR1 as SGHRS and CDR2 as YFSETQ. Germline trimming cut 4 bases from V and 0 bases from J; bases unmatched to any gene: 7. CDR3 sequence: CASSPNSGRSYEQYF. CDR3 sequence (DNA): TGCGCCAGCAGCCCTAATAGCGGGCGCTCCTACGAGCAGTACTTC.

The chain links TRBV12-3 or TRBV12-4 to TRBJ2-1; perhaps TRBD2 as D (6 bases). The CDR3 extends over 13 amino acids. Trimming took 4 bases from V and 8 from J, leaving 12 bases between them. CDR3 amino acids: CASSSYRDYEQFF. In DNA form, the CDR3 reads TGTGCCAGCAGTTCATACCGGGACTATGAGCAGTTCTTC.

This chain connects TRBV7-9 to TRBJ1-2; no firm D call. This CDR3 spans 16 amino acids. Per germline, CDR1 SEHNR and CDR2 FQNEAQ (reference sequence). V was shortened by 4 bases and J by 2 bases, with 17 bases between the two germline ends. The CDR3 region has the DNA TGTGCCAGCAGCTCTCACTCGTTCATTAAGAACTATGGCTACACCTTC. Translation: CASSSHSFIKNYGYTF.

This chain links TRBV5-6 with TRBJ2-3, with TRBD1 identical over 7 bases. CDR3 length: 15 amino acids. Germline assignment: CDR1 SGHDT and CDR2 YYEEEE. V lost 3 bases to trimming and J lost 3 bases; unmatched junction nucleotides: 7. The CDR3 DNA sequence: TGTGCCAGCAGCTCCCGGGACAGTAGAACAGATACGCAGTATTTT. This encodes CASSSRDSRTDTQYF.

This clone was seen a single time. The V gene is TRBV7-2, the J gene TRBJ1-1, with a weak D call TRBD1 (5 bases). Germline-derived CDR1 and CDR2 are SGHTA and FQGNSA. Trimming shortened V by 1 base and J by 8 bases, and 11 bases separated the two germline ends. CDR3 size: 13 residues. CDR3 in amino acids: CASSLGGGDEAFF. The CDR3 DNA reads TGTGCCAGCAGCTTAGGGGGGGGAGACGAAGCTTTCTTT.

The V and J genes are TRBV4-3 and TRBJ1-2; the D gene is possibly TRBD1 (6 bases). Per the germline V gene, CDR1 is LGHNA and CDR2 is YSLEER. The length of the CDR3 is 15 residues. With 1 base removed from V and 3 bases from J, the gap between germline ends came to 12 bases. Written as DNA, the CDR3 is TGCGCCAGCAGCCAAGGAGGTCAGGGGTACTATGGCTACACCTTC. This gives the protein CASSQGGQGYYGYTF.

The rearrangement joins TRBV6-5 to TRBJ1-5; no reliable D call. CDR3 size: 15 residues. V gave up 6 bases and J gave up 3 bases, with 15 bases separating them. The germline V gene encodes CDR1 MNHEY and CDR2 SVGAGI. For the CDR3, the DNA is TGTGCCAGCAGCCTGGACGGTCGCTTCAATCAGCCCCAGCATTTT. It translates to CASSLDGRFNQPQHF.

This chain joins TRBV6-2 or TRBV6-3 and TRBJ1-6; the D is unclear. CDR1 MNHEY and CDR2 SVGEGT come from the germline V gene. The CDR3 length is 16 residues. Trimming removed 1 base at V and 0 bases at J, with 7 bases between. CDR3 region: CASSYLGSSYNSPLHF. Written as DNA, the CDR3 is TGTGCCAGCAGTTACTTGGGGAGCTCCTATAATTCACCCCTCCACTTT.

This chain connects TRBV6-2 or TRBV6-3 to TRBJ1-1; D may be TRBD1 (6 bases). Germline values: CDR1 MNHEY, CDR2 SVGEGT. This CDR3 contains 16 residues. The V and J ends lost 4 bases and 0 bases respectively, with 15 bases between them. CDR3 amino acids: CASSLRGLGMNTEAFF. The CDR3 DNA follows: TGTGCCAGCAGTTTGCGGGGGCTAGGGATGAACACTGAAGCTTTCTTT.

This rearrangement joins TRBV20-1 to TRBJ2-7; 9 bases fit TRBD2. J gave up 7 bases and V 3 bases, and 10 bases lay outside the gene matches. Per the germline V gene, CDR1 is DFQATT and CDR2 is SNEGSKA (reference sequence). The CDR3 has 14 amino acids. The CDR3 loop reads CSASPVAGVGEQYF. In nucleotides, the CDR3 is TGCAGTGCTAGTCCCGTAGCGGGAGTTGGGGAGCAGTACTTC.

V and J are TRBV19 and TRBJ2-7; D not certain. Germline V CDR1 and CDR2: LNHDA, SQIVND (reference sequence). The CDR3 length is 14 residues. Trimming pared 0 bases from V and 3 bases from J, leaving 9 bases between. CDR3 region: CASSIDLISYEQYF. The CDR3 nucleotides read TGTGCCAGTAGTATAGATCTGATCAGCTACGAGCAGTACTTC.

V is TRBV12-3 or TRBV12-4 and J is TRBJ1-2; D unresolved. Trimming stripped 7 bases from V and 5 bases from J, with 14 bases between. This CDR3 spans 13 amino acids. The CDR3 here is CASTKEHSYGYTF. The CDR3 DNA sequence: TGTGCCAGCACCAAGGAGCATTCATATGGCTACACCTTC.

The chain combines TRBV28 with TRBJ2-4, with D maybe TRBD1 (5 bases). Per the germline V gene, CDR1 is MDHEN and CDR2 is SYDVKM. Trimming took 6 bases from V and 1 from J, leaving 10 bases between them. The CDR3 extends over 14 amino acids. CDR3 DNA sequence: TGTGCCAGCAGGCAGGGATCTGCCAAAAACATTCAGTACTTC. As protein: CASRQGSAKNIQYF.

The gene calls are TRBV3-1 (or the pseudogene TRBV3-2) and TRBJ2-7; TRBD2 is a possible D gene (5 bases). Trimming removed 1 base at V and 3 bases at J, with 7 bases between. CDR1 and CDR2 (germline): LGHDT, YNNKEL (reference sequence). This CDR3 contains 13 residues. CDR3 amino acids: CASSQAGIYEQYF. CDR3 nucleotides: TGTGCCAGCAGCCAAGCGGGGATCTACGAGCAGTACTTC.

The rearrangement joins TRBV28 to TRBJ1-6, with D uncertain. Germline values: CDR1 MDHEN, CDR2 SYDVKM. V was cut by 4 bases and J by 10 bases, with 11 bases left in between. The length of the CDR3 is 13 residues. CDR3 sequence reads: CASSSLSGSPLHF. For the CDR3, the DNA is TGTGCCAGCAGTTCACTAAGTGGGTCACCCCTCCACTTT.

This clone came up once. The chain couples TRBV6-5 to TRBJ1-5, with D possibly matching TRBD1 (6 bases). The germline V gene encodes CDR1 MNHEY and CDR2 SVGAGI. V was pared by 0 bases and J by 0 bases, with 9 bases between. The CDR3 contains 16 residues. The CDR3 DNA is TGTGCCAGCAGTTACTCGAGGGGGTATAGCAATCAGCCCCAGCATTTT. Residues: CASSYSRGYSNQPQHF.

The chain couples TRBV27 to TRBJ2-7; D not resolved. Trimming removed 1 base at V and 1 base at J, with 14 bases between. The CDR3 covers 16 residues. Germline V gene sequence: CDR1 MNHEY, CDR2 SMNVEV (reference sequence). The CDR3: CASSLLGQLGSYEQYF. The CDR3 bases are TGTGCCAGCAGTTTATTGGGTCAGTTGGGGTCCTACGAGCAGTACTTC.

In the case of this clone: Other DNA variants within this sample encode the same CDR3. The CDR3 sequence is CASSLGLDGYTF. The CDR3 DNA sequence: TGCGCCAGCAGCTTGGGGTTGGATGGCTACACCTTC. V is TRBV5-1 and J is TRBJ1-2; no clear D gene. Germline lookup yields CDR1 SGHRS and CDR2 YFSETQ. The CDR3 has 12 residues. V was clipped by 0 bases and J by 6 bases, with 6 bases between them.

In its sample, this clone was seen a few times. This sequence joins TRBV5-4 and TRBJ2-3; D remains ambiguous. Per the germline V gene, CDR1 is SGHNT and CDR2 is YYREEE (reference sequence). The V and J ends lost 0 bases and 8 bases respectively, with 4 bases between them. This CDR3 comprises 11 residues. The CDR3 loop reads CASSLVGTQYF. Written as DNA, the CDR3 is TGTGCCAGCAGCTTGGTTGGTACGCAGTATTTT.

The CDR3 region has the DNA TGTGCCAGCAGTGAGAATCTGAGTGGGAATCAGCCCCAGCATTTT. Residues: CASSENLSGNQPQHF. J is TRBJ1-5 and V is TRBV2, with no clear D. This CDR3 comprises 15 residues. CDR1 SNHLY and CDR2 FYNNEI come from the germline V gene. Trimming removed 3 bases at V and 4 bases at J, with 13 bases between.